What follows describes a single TCR beta chain. These data belong to a study of T cell clones after liver transplantation. The data were produced by immunoSEQ multiplex PCR, yet TCRdb's version contains in-frame clones alone and is incomplete. The data contain roughly 53,000 clones, approximately 77% of them singletons. The CDR3 totals 15 residues. Germline V gene sequence: CDR1 MDHEN, CDR2 SYDVKM. The V end lost 2 bases, the J end lost 2 bases, and 13 bases lay between the germline ends. The TCR was taken from a human patient who received a liver transplant. Some T cells may have come from the graft donor. This chain links TRBV28 with TRBJ2-7; TRBD2 might be the D (7 bases). Sequencing used CD4+ T cells from blood, obtained at the 22-month timepoint. This CDR3 reads CASSLATGRAYEQYF. The CDR3 nucleotides read TGTGCCAGCAGTTTAGCCACAGGGAGGGCCTACGAGCAGTACTTC. Full variable domain (rest looked up from reference TRBV28 and TRBJ2-7): DVKVTQSSRYLVKRTGEKVFLECVQDMDHENMFWYRQDPGLGLRLIYFSYDVKMKEKGDIPEGYSVSREKKERFSLILESASTNQTSMYLCASSLATGRAYEQYFGPGTRLTVT.